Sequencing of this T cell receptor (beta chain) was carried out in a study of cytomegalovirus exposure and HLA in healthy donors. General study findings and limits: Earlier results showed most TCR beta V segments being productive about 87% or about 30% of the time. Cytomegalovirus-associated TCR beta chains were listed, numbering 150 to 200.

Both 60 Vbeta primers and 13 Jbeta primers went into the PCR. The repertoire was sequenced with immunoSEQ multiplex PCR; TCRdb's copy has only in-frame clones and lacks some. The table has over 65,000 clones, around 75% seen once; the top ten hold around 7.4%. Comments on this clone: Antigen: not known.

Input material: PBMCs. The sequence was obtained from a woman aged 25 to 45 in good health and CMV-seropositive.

The chain's CDR3 is CASSLDERNRGYGYTF. CDR3 bases: TGTGCCAGCAGCTTGGATGAGCGGAACAGGGGTTATGGCTACACCTTC. The chain combines TRBV5-6 with TRBJ1-2; 7 bases align to TRBD1. V lost 0 bases, J lost 5 bases, and 10 bases stayed unmatched. CDR1 SGHDT and CDR2 YYEEEE come from the germline V gene. The CDR3 has 16 amino acids.